The 20 T cell receptor beta chains in this list originate from one sample, sequenced in a study of tumor-infiltrating lymphocytes in localized non-small cell lung cancer. Measured with immunoSEQ multiplex PCR; TCRdb has only the in-frame clones, and not every one. The repertoire includes roughly 10,000 clones, 60% to 80% of them detected once, and around 20% sits in the top ten. What was sequenced was lung tumor tissue. The receptors come from a human donor with non-small cell lung cancer.

This clone was counted a few times. The chain is built from TRBV7-2 and TRBJ1-2; tentative D call: TRBD1 (6 bases). The CDR3 covers 15 residues. CDR1 and CDR2 (germline): SGHTA, FQGNSA. V lost 2 bases and J lost 2, with 12 bases in between. The chain's CDR3 is CASSLQGGQNYGYTF. The DNA for the CDR3 is TGTGCCAGCAGCTTACAAGGGGGGCAGAACTATGGCTACACCTTC.

This rearrangement joins TRBV7-8 to TRBJ2-5; D perhaps matches TRBD2 (5 bases). CDR3 length: 16 amino acids. With 2 bases removed from V and 4 bases from J, the gap between germline ends came to 17 bases. CDR1 SGHVS and CDR2 FQNEAQ come from the germline V gene. DNA of the CDR3: TGTGCCAGCAGCTTATACGTGCCGGGGTGGGGAGAGACCCAGTACTTC. It is translated as CASSLYVPGWGETQYF.

V and J are TRBV7-8 and TRBJ1-1; TRBD1 matches 10 bases. Germline trimming cut 3 bases from V and 4 bases from J; bases unmatched to any gene: 2. This CDR3 is 14 amino acids long. Germline-derived CDR1 and CDR2 are SGHVS and FQNEAQ. The CDR3 nucleotides are TGTGCCAGCAGCTTTAGGACAGGGGGCACTGAAGCTTTCTTT. It yields the protein CASSFRTGGTEAFF.

This sequence joins TRBV6-6 and TRBJ1-2, with D unresolved. V lost 5 bases to trimming and J lost 3 bases, with 10 bases between them. Germline loops: CDR1 MNHNY, CDR2 SVGAGI (reference sequence). The CDR3 is made up of 13 amino acids. Here the CDR3 reads CASSPLAYYGYTF. In DNA form, the CDR3 reads TGTGCCAGCAGTCCCCTGGCGTACTATGGCTACACCTTC.

In its sample, this clone was seen once. J is TRBJ2-2 and V is TRBV5-1; the match to TRBD2 covers 9 bases. The CDR3 has 17 amino acids. Unmatched junction bases numbered 8, after V lost 3 bases and J lost 2 bases. Germline lookup yields CDR1 SGHRS and CDR2 YFSETQ. CDR3 sequence: CASSWSASGVNTGELFF. CDR3 sequence (DNA): TGCGCCAGCAGCTGGTCGGCTAGCGGGGTAAACACCGGGGAGCTGTTTTTT.

The chain has TRBV10-3 and TRBJ1-6, with D uncertain. Germline V gene data show CDR1 as ENHRY and CDR2 as SYGVKD. The CDR3 runs 17 residues. Between the trimmed V and J ends, which lost 0 bases and 0 bases, there was a span of 9 bases. The CDR3 nucleotides read TGTGCCATCAGTGAGTCCTTGGCCAGCTCCTATAATTCACCCCTCCACTTT. Residues: CAISESLASSYNSPLHF.

The chain is built from TRBV6-4 and TRBJ2-7; 11 bases are shared with TRBD1. The V gene end was trimmed by 7 bases and the J gene end by 3 bases; junction bases not matched to a gene: 14. CDR3 length: 17 residues. Germline-derived CDR1 and CDR2 are MRHNA and SNTAGT. CDR3 protein: CASIKKGTGGQVYEQYF. CDR3 sequence (DNA): TGTGCCAGCATCAAAAAAGGGACAGGGGGTCAAGTCTACGAGCAGTACTTC.

The chain recombines TRBV4-1 with TRBJ1-5; D unclear. CDR3 length equals 15 residues. Trimming left V 3 bases short and J 4 bases short, with 13 bases between. Germline lookup yields CDR1 MGHRA and CDR2 YSYEKL. The CDR3 coding sequence is TGCGCCAGCAGCCAGGGTAGCAGTCAAAATCAGCCCCAGCATTTT. The encoded protein is CASSQGSSQNQPQHF.

The chain joins TRBV28 to TRBJ2-1; D ambiguous. V was shortened by 6 bases and J by 2 bases, with 2 bases between the two germline ends. The germline CDR1 and CDR2 sequences are MDHEN and SYDVKM. The CDR3 contains 11 residues. The DNA for the CDR3 is TGTGCCAGCAGGGCCTACAATGAGCAGTTCTTC. Amino acids: CASRAYNEQFF.

J is TRBJ1-5 and V is TRBV29-1; no firm D call. The V end lost 1 base, the J end lost 7 bases, and 11 bases lay between the germline ends. CDR1 and CDR2 (germline): SQVTM, ANQGSEA. This CDR3 has 13 residues. The CDR3 sequence: CSVEGSPGQPQHF. The CDR3 DNA is TGCAGCGTTGAAGGCAGTCCCGGGCAGCCCCAGCATTTT.

The CDR3 sequence is CASSLEGNFYEQYF. The CDR3 DNA reads TGTGCCAGCAGCTTAGAGGGGAATTTCTACGAGCAGTACTTC. This sequence joins TRBV7-2 and TRBJ2-7; D is possibly TRBD1 (5 bases). CDR3 size: 14 residues. With 1 base removed from V and 3 bases from J, the gap between germline ends came to 10 bases. Germline V CDR1 and CDR2: SGHTA, FQGNSA. The variable domain in full, with the rest retrieved from reference TRBV7-2 and TRBJ2-7, is GAGVSQSPSNKVTEKGKDVELRCDPISGHTALYWYRQSLGQGLEFLIYFQGNSAPDKSGLPSDRFSAERTGGSVSTLTIQRTQQEDSAVYLCASSLEGNFYEQYFGPGTRLTVT.

CDR3 DNA sequence: TGTGCCAGCAGCCAAGATTCAGGGGATGGCACTGAAGCTTTCTTT. It is translated as CASSQDSGDGTEAFF. The J gene is TRBJ1-1, the V gene TRBV4-2, with D perhaps TRBD1 (6 bases). The germline V and J ends were trimmed by 0 bases and 4 bases, with 12 bases remaining between them. The CDR3 consists of 15 residues. Germline V gene data show CDR1 as LGHNA and CDR2 as YNFKEQ.

This clone was observed a few times. V and J are TRBV18 and TRBJ2-4; TRBD1 aligns across 8 bases. Germline-derived CDR1 and CDR2 are KGHSH and LQKENI. This CDR3 has 17 residues. J lost 2 bases, V lost 4 bases, and 10 bases had no gene match. This chain's CDR3 is CASSQYQGAGTKNIQYF. DNA of the CDR3: TGTGCCAGCTCACAATATCAGGGGGCAGGGACCAAAAACATTCAGTACTTC. Looking up the rest from reference TRBV18 and TRBJ2-4 gives the full variable domain: NAGVMQNPRHLVRRRGQEARLRCSPMKGHSHVYWYRQLPEEGLKFMVYLQKENIIDESGMPKERFSAEFPKEGPSILRIQQVVRGDSAAYFCASSQYQGAGTKNIQYFGAGTRLSVL.

The chain recombines TRBV4-1 with TRBJ2-3; D is undetermined. V shed 1 base and J shed 7 bases, with 15 bases lying between them. The CDR3 consists of 15 residues. Germline assignment: CDR1 MGHRA and CDR2 YSYEKL. The CDR3 loop reads CASSQGLAAAHTQYF. The CDR3 bases are TGCGCCAGCAGCCAAGGACTGGCGGCCGCCCATACGCAGTATTTT.

Written as DNA, the CDR3 is TGTGCCAGCAGTTACGATGCTGGGTCTAACTATGGCTACACCTTC. This encodes CASSYDAGSNYGYTF. V is TRBV6-5 and J is TRBJ1-2; D remains unclear. Between the trimmed V and J ends, which lost 2 bases and 0 bases, there was a span of 10 bases. CDR3 length equals 15 residues. Looked up from germline, CDR1 is MNHEY and CDR2 is SVGAGI.

V gene TRBV28 combines with J gene TRBJ2-5; D call uncertain. With 3 bases removed from V and 7 bases from J, the gap between germline ends came to 18 bases. The CDR3 is made up of 15 amino acids. Germline V gives CDR1 MDHEN, CDR2 SYDVKM. The CDR3 coding sequence is TGTGCCAGCAGTTTTGCCGGACCGGTCGCCGGGACCCAGTACTTC. Amino acids: CASSFAGPVAGTQYF.

The V and J genes are TRBV14 and TRBJ2-5; D possibly corresponds to TRBD1 (5 bases). CDR1 and CDR2 (germline): SGHDN, FVKESK. The CDR3 extends over 14 amino acids. V shed 5 bases and J shed 2 bases, with 12 bases lying between them. CDR3 coding DNA: TGTGCCAGCAGCTCGCGACAGTTTCAAGAGACCCAGTACTTC. Translation gives CASSSRQFQETQYF.

The V gene is TRBV6-1, the J gene TRBJ1-5, with unresolved D. From germline, CDR1 is MNHNS and CDR2 SASEGT. The CDR3 loop spans 11 amino acids. V was cut by 6 bases and J by 4 bases, with 4 bases left in between. The chain's CDR3 is CASRGNQPQHF. The DNA of the CDR3 is TGTGCCAGCAGGGGAAATCAGCCCCAGCATTTT.

The chain employs TRBV5-3 and TRBJ1-5, with a weak D call TRBD1 (5 bases). TRBV5-3 has ORF status, its function being uncertain. Trimming took 1 base from V and 5 from J, leaving 10 bases between them. The CDR3 is made up of 14 amino acids. The CDR3 sequence: CARSLKGTYQPQHF. The DNA of the CDR3 is TGTGCCAGAAGCTTGAAAGGGACTTATCAGCCCCAGCATTTT.

The chain couples TRBV5-1 to TRBJ2-1, with 15 bases fitting TRBD2. The germline V gene has CDR1 SGHRS and CDR2 YFSETQ. The CDR3 has 15 amino acids. Trimming took 5 bases from V and 7 from J; bases not matched to a gene: 4. In nucleotides, the CDR3 is TGCGCCAGCAGAACCGGGACTAGCGGGGGGAATGAGCAGTTCTTC. This encodes CASRTGTSGGNEQFF.